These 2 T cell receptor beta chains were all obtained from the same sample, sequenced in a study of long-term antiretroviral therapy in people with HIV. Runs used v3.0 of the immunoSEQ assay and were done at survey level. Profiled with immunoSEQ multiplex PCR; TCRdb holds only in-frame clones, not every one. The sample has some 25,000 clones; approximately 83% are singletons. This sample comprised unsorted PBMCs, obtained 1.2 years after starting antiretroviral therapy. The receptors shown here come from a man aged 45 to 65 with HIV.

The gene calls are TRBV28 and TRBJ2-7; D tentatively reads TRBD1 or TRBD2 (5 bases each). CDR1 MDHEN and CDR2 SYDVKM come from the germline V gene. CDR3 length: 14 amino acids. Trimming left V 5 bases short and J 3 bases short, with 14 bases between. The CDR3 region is CASSGGHWVYEQYF. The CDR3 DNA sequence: TGTGCCAGCAGTGGGGGTCACTGGGTCTACGAGCAGTACTTC.

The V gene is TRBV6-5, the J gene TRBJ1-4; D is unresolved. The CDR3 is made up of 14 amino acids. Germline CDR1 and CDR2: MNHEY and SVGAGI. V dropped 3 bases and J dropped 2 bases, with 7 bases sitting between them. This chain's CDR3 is CASSYSNTNEKLFF. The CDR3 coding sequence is TGTGCCAGCAGTTATTCGAACACTAATGAAAAACTGTTTTTT.